This is a list of T cell receptor beta chains from one sample in a study of blood T cell repertoires in COVID-19. The assay was immunoSEQ multiplex PCR, and TCRdb's table has in-frame clones only and misses some. This table has about 57,000 clones, about nine tenths appearing once. The material sequenced was peripheral blood. The source is a woman of 80 years or more with COVID-19, enrolled during active disease. Both conserved end residues are part of each CDR3. A D gene is named only where the DNA matches it firmly. Where a row states a size, it is once, few, many or the class of an expanded clone; other rows omit it.

j_call: TRBJ2-5; v_call: TRBV6-2/TRBV6-3; clone_size: .; d_call: .; cdr3_aa: CASSYGNRQETQYF; cdr3_nt: TGTGCCAGCAGTTACGGCAACAGGCAAGAGACCCAGTACTTC
j_call: TRBJ2-1; v_call: TRBV9; clone_size: .; d_call: TRBD2; cdr3_aa: CASSVVQRGGLSYNEQFF; cdr3_nt: TGTGCCAGCAGCGTAGTCCAGCGGGGGGGCCTATCCTACAATGAGCAGTTCTTC
j_call: TRBJ2-3; v_call: TRBV5-1; clone_size: .; d_call: TRBD2; cdr3_aa: CASSSSGGAPDTQYF; cdr3_nt: TGCGCCAGCAGCTCCAGCGGGGGGGCACCAGATACGCAGTATTTT
j_call: TRBJ1-1; v_call: TRBV9; clone_size: .; d_call: .; cdr3_aa: CASSEQVANTEAFF; cdr3_nt: TGTGCCAGCAGCGAACAGGTAGCGAACACTGAAGCTTTCTTT
j_call: TRBJ2-1; v_call: TRBV3-1/TRBV3-2; clone_size: .; d_call: TRBD2; cdr3_aa: CASSQVLAGHNEQFF; cdr3_nt: TGTGCCAGCAGCCAAGTACTAGCGGGACACAATGAGCAGTTCTTC
j_call: TRBJ1-2; v_call: TRBV5-1; clone_size: .; d_call: TRBD1; cdr3_aa: CASSAGTVGYTF; cdr3_nt: TGCGCCAGCAGCGCCGGGACAGTTGGCTACACCTTC
j_call: TRBJ1-1; v_call: TRBV7-8; clone_size: .; d_call: TRBD1; cdr3_aa: CASSTTGYDEAFF; cdr3_nt: TGTGCCAGCAGCACGACAGGGTATGATGAAGCTTTCTTT
j_call: TRBJ1-1; v_call: TRBV2; clone_size: .; d_call: .; cdr3_aa: CASSDVQNTEAFF; cdr3_nt: TGTGCCAGCAGTGACGTACAGAACACTGAAGCTTTCTTT
j_call: TRBJ1-3; v_call: TRBV19; clone_size: .; d_call: .; cdr3_aa: CASSFNNAAGNTIYF; cdr3_nt: TGTGCCAGTAGCTTTAACAATGCGGCTGGAAACACCATATATTTT
j_call: TRBJ2-1; v_call: TRBV13; clone_size: .; d_call: TRBD2; cdr3_aa: CASSSLLAGPNNEQFF; cdr3_nt: TGTGCCAGCAGCTCCCTACTAGCGGGGCCAAACAATGAGCAGTTCTTC
j_call: TRBJ1-2; v_call: TRBV7-2; clone_size: once; d_call: .; cdr3_aa: CASNFGANYGYTF; cdr3_nt: TGTGCCAGCAACTTCGGGGCTAACTATGGCTACACCTTC
j_call: TRBJ2-2; v_call: TRBV20-1; clone_size: .; d_call: .; cdr3_aa: CSARGPGELFF; cdr3_nt: TGCAGTGCTAGGGGGCCCGGGGAGCTGTTTTTT
j_call: TRBJ2-2; v_call: TRBV7-9; clone_size: .; d_call: TRBD1; cdr3_aa: CASSRDSTGELFF; cdr3_nt: TGTGCCAGCAGCAGGGACAGCACCGGGGAGCTGTTTTTT
j_call: TRBJ1-1; v_call: TRBV6-4; clone_size: .; d_call: TRBD1; cdr3_aa: CASSMYYRGRGMNTEAFF; cdr3_nt: TGTGCCAGCAGCATGTATTACAGGGGGCGGGGGATGAACACTGAAGCTTTCTTT
j_call: TRBJ2-1; v_call: TRBV19; clone_size: .; d_call: TRBD2; cdr3_aa: CASSPWTSGGNNEQFF; cdr3_nt: TGTGCCAGTAGTCCCTGGACTAGCGGGGGAAACAATGAGCAGTTCTTC
j_call: TRBJ2-1; v_call: TRBV5-1; clone_size: .; d_call: TRBD2; cdr3_aa: CASSLGNRASGGGPHNEQFF; cdr3_nt: TGCGCCAGCAGCTTGGGTAATCGGGCTAGCGGGGGCGGCCCCCACAATGAGCAGTTCTTC
j_call: TRBJ2-7; v_call: TRBV12-3/TRBV12-4; clone_size: .; d_call: .; cdr3_aa: CASSAGTPYEQYF; cdr3_nt: TGTGCCAGCAGCGCCGGGACTCCCTACGAGCAGTACTTC
j_call: TRBJ2-1; v_call: TRBV19; clone_size: once; d_call: TRBD2; cdr3_aa: CASSGGEQFF; cdr3_nt: TGTGCCAGTAGCGGGGGGGAGCAGTTCTTC
j_call: TRBJ1-1; v_call: TRBV10-2; clone_size: .; d_call: TRBD1; cdr3_aa: CASSEAGTGGTEAFF; cdr3_nt: TGCGCCAGCAGTGAGGCCGGGACAGGGGGCACTGAAGCTTTCTTT
j_call: TRBJ2-7; v_call: TRBV6-1; clone_size: .; d_call: .; cdr3_aa: CASSEVRDTSYEQYF; cdr3_nt: TGTGCCAGCAGTGAAGTCCGGGACACTTCCTACGAGCAGTACTTC
j_call: TRBJ2-1; v_call: TRBV19; clone_size: .; d_call: TRBD1; cdr3_aa: CASSQRQGTYNEQFF; cdr3_nt: TGTGCCAGTAGTCAAAGACAGGGAACGTACAATGAGCAGTTCTTC
j_call: TRBJ1-1; v_call: TRBV19; clone_size: .; d_call: .; cdr3_aa: CASSINRVNTEAFF; cdr3_nt: TGTGCCAGTAGTATCAACAGGGTCAACACTGAAGCTTTCTTT
j_call: TRBJ2-1; v_call: TRBV5-1; clone_size: .; d_call: TRBD1; cdr3_aa: CASSLGTGGPQNEQFF; cdr3_nt: TGCGCCAGCAGCTTGGGGACAGGGGGGCCACAGAATGAGCAGTTCTTC
j_call: TRBJ2-1; v_call: TRBV5-1; clone_size: .; d_call: TRBD2; cdr3_aa: CASSGGRGVTYNEQFF; cdr3_nt: TGCGCCAGCAGCGGAGGGCGGGGGGTAACCTACAATGAGCAGTTCTTC
j_call: TRBJ2-7; v_call: TRBV25-1; clone_size: .; d_call: .; cdr3_aa: CASSGGTGREQYF; cdr3_nt: TGTGCCAGCAGTGGGGGGACTGGTCGGGAGCAGTACTTC